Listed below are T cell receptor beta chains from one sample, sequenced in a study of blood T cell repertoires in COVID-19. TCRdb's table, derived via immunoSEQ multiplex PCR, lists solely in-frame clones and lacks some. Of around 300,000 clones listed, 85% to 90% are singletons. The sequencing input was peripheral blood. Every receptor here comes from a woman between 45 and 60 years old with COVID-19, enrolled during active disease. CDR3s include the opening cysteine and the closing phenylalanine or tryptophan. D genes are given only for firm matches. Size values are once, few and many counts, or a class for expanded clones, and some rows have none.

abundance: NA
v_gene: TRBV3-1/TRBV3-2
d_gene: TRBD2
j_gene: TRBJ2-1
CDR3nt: TGTGCCAGCAGCCGAACTAGCGGGAGTTACAATGAGCAGTTCTTC
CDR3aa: CASSRTSGSYNEQFF

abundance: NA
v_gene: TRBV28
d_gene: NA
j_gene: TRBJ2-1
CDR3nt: TGTGCCAGCAGTTTAAGAACGGGTGAGCAGTTCTTC
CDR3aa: CASSLRTGEQFF

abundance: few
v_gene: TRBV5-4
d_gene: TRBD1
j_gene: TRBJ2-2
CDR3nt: TGTGCCAGCAGCCTCCAGACAGGGTACACCGGGGAGCTGTTTTTT
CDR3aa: CASSLQTGYTGELFF

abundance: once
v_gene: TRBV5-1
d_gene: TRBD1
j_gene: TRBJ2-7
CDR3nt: TGCGCCAGCAGCATACAACAGGGGGCAGGCGAGCAGTACTTC
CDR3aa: CASSIQQGAGEQYF

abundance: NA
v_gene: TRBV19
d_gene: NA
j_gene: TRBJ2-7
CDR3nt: TGTGCCAGTCAAGCACCGGACAGAAACTACGAGCAGTACTTC
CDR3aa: CASQAPDRNYEQYF

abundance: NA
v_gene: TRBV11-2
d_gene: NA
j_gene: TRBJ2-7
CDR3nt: TGTGCCAGCAGCCCCCGCTACGAGCAGTACTTC
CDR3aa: CASSPRYEQYF

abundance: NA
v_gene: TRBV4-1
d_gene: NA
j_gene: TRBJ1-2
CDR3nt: TGCGCCAGCAGCCTTCCCGACACCCCTAACTATGGCTACACCTTC
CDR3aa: CASSLPDTPNYGYTF

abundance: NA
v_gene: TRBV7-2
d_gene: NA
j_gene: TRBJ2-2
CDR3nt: TGTGCCAGCAGCCCCATTAGAAATCTCGGGACCGGGGAGCTGTTTTTT
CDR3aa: CASSPIRNLGTGELFF

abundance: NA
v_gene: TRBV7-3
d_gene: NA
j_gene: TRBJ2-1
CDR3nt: TGTGCCAGCAGCGCCCAACTAGCCGGAAAGAATGAGCAGTTCTTC
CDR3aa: CASSAQLAGKNEQFF

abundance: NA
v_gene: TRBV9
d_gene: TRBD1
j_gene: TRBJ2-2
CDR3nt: TGTGCCAGCAGCGTAGAGGGGGCGCTGGCCGGGGAGCTGTTTTTT
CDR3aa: CASSVEGALAGELFF

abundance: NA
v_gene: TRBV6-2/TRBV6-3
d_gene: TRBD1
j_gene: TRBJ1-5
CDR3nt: TGTGCCAGCAGTTCCAACCCACGTCGGACAGGGTTCAATCAGCCCCAGCATTTT
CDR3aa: CASSSNPRRTGFNQPQHF

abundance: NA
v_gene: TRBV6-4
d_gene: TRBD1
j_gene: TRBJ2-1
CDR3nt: TGTGCCAGCAGTGACAGGTTTACAGGGGGCGGTGAGCAGTTCTTC
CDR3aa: CASSDRFTGGGEQFF

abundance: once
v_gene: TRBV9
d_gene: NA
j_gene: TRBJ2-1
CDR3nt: TGTGCCAGCAGCGTAGCACTAAGCTCCTACAATGAGCAGTTCTTC
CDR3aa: CASSVALSSYNEQFF

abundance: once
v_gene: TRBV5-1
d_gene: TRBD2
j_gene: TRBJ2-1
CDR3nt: TGCGCCAGCAGCAAATGGACTAGCGGGAGCGTGGGTGAGCAGTTCTTC
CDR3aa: CASSKWTSGSVGEQFF

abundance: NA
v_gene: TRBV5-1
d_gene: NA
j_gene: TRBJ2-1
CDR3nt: TGCGCCAGCAGCTTGCCCGCCTCCCAACTCTACAATGAGCAGTTCTTC
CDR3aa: CASSLPASQLYNEQFF

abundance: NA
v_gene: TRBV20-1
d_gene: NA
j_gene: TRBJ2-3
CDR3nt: TGCAGTGCTTTTCTAGTTGATACGCAGTATTTT
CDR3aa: CSAFLVDTQYF

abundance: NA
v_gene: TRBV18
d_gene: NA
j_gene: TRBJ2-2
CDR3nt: TGTGCCAGCTCACCATTCAAAGTTTGGTCGGGGATGAACACCGGGGAGCTGTTTTTT
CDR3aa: CASSPFKVWSGMNTGELFF

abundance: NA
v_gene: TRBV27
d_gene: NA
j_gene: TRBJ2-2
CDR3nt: TGTGCCAGCAGTTTGAATTCCTACAGGGGGGGCGGGGAGCTGTTTTTT
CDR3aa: CASSLNSYRGGGELFF

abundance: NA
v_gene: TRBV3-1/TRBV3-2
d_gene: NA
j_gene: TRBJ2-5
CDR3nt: TGTGCCAGCAGCCAAGCGGCAGGGGTGGAGACCCAGTACTTC
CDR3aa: CASSQAAGVETQYF

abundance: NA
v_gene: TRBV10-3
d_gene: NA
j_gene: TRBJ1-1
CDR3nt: TGTGCCATCAGCCAGCGGGATGAAGCTTTCTTT
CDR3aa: CAISQRDEAFF

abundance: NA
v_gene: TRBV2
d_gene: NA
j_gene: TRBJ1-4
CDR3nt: TGTGCCAGCAGGCAGACAACAACTAATGAAAAACTGTTTTTT
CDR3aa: CASRQTTTNEKLFF

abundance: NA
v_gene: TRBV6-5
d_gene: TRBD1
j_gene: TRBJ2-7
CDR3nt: TGTGCCAGCAGTTTAACAGGGGCCCCCCACGAGCAGTACTTC
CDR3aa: CASSLTGAPHEQYF

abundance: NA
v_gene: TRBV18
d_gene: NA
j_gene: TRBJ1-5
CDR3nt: TGTGCCAGCTCTCTCCCACCGGGACAGCCCCAGCATTTT
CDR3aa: CASSLPPGQPQHF

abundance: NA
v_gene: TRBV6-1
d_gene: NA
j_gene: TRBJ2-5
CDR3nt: TGTGCCAGCAGTGAGGGCAGTATTCAAGAGACCCAGTACTTC
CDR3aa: CASSEGSIQETQYF

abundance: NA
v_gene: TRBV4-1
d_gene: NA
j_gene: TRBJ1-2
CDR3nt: TGCGCCAGCAGCCAAGATTTGGGGCTCCCTCCAAATGGCTACACCTTC
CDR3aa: CASSQDLGLPPNGYTF

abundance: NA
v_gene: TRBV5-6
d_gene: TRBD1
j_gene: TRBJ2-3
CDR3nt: TGTGCCAGCAGCTTACAGGGGGTGGGCACAGATACGCAGTATTTT
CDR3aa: CASSLQGVGTDTQYF

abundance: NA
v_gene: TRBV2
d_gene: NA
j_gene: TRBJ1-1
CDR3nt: TGTGCCAGCACTAAAAGGGCAGGGACTCCTTTAAAGGGAAACACTGAAGCTTTCTTT
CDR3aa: CASTKRAGTPLKGNTEAFF

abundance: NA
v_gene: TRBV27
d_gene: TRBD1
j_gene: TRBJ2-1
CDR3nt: TGTGCCAGCAGTTTATTTGGGACAGGAGACCGGAATGAGCAGTTCTTC
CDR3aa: CASSLFGTGDRNEQFF

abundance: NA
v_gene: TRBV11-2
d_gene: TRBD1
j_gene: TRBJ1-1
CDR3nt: TGTGCCAGCAGCCCCCCGGGACAGGGACCAGTAGCTTTCTTT
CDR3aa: CASSPPGQGPVAFF

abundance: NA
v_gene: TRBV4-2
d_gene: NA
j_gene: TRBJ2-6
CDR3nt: TGTGCCAGCAGCCAAGTCGCGGTCTCTGGGGCCAACGTCCTGACTTTC
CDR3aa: CASSQVAVSGANVLTF

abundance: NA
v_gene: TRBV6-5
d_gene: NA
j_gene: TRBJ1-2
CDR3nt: TGTGCCAGCAGTTACTCTTTGGGCTACTATGGCTACACCTTC
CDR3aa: CASSYSLGYYGYTF

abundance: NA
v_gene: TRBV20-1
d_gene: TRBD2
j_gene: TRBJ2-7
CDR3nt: TGCAGTGCCGTGGGGACTATCGAGCAGTACTTC
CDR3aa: CSAVGTIEQYF

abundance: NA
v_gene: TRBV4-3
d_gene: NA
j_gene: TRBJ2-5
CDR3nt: TGCGCCAGCAGCCAAGACCGCCGGGACTACCAAGAGACCCAGTACTTC
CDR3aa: CASSQDRRDYQETQYF

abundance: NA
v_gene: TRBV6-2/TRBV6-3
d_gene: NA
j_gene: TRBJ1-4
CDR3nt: TGTGCCAGCAGTTTCGAACGCCGGACGGGAGGGTATGAAAAACTGTTTTTT
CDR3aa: CASSFERRTGGYEKLFF

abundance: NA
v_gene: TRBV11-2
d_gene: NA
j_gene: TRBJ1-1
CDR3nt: TGTGCCAGCAGCATTTCCGGGACACTACCCACTGAAGCTTTCTTT
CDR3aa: CASSISGTLPTEAFF

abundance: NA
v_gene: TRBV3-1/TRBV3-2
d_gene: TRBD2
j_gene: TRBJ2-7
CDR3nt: TGTGCCAGCAGCCACTTTGCTAGCGGGGTGAGGGAGCAGTACTTC
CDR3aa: CASSHFASGVREQYF

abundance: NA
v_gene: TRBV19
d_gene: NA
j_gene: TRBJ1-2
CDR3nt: TGTGCCAGTAGTTACCCTAACGAGGGAGGCTACACCTTC
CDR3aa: CASSYPNEGGYTF

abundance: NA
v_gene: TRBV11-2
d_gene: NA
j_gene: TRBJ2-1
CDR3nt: TGTGCCAGCAGCTTAGACGGGATCTACAATGAGCAGTTCTTC
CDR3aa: CASSLDGIYNEQFF

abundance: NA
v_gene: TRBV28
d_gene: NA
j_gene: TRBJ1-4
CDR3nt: TGTGCCATCCTCTCCTTGGACAGTTATAATGAAAAACTGTTTTTT
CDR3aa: CAILSLDSYNEKLFF

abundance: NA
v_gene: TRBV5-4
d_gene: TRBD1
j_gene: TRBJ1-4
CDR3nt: TGTGCCAGCAGCTTGTTTGGGCAGGGGGGTGAAAAACTGTTTTTT
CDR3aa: CASSLFGQGGEKLFF